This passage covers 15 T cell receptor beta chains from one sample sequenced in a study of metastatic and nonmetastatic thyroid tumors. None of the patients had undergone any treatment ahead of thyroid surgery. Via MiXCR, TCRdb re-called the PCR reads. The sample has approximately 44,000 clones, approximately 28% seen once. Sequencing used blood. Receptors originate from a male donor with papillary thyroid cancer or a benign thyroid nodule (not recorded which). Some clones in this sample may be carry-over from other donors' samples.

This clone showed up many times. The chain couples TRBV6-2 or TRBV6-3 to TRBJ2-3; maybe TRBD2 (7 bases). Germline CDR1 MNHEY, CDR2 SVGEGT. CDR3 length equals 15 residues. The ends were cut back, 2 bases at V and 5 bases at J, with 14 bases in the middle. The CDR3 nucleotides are TGTGCCAGCAGTTACGGGGCGGGGGCCGGAGATACGCAGTATTTT. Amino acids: CASSYGAGAGDTQYF.

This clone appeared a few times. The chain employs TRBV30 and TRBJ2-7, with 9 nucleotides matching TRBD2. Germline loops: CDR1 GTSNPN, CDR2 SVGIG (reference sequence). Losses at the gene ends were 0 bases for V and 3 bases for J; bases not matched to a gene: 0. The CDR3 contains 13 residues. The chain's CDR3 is CAWSVAGGYEQYF. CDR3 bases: TGTGCCTGGAGTGTAGCGGGAGGCTACGAGCAGTACTTC.

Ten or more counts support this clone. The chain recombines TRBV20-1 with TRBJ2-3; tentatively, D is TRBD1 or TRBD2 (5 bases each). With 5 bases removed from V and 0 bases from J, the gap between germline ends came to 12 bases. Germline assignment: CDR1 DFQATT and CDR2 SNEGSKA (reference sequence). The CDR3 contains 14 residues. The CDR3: CSALRDPSTDTQYF. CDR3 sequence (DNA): TGCAGTGCTCTCCGGGACCCTAGCACAGATACGCAGTATTTT.

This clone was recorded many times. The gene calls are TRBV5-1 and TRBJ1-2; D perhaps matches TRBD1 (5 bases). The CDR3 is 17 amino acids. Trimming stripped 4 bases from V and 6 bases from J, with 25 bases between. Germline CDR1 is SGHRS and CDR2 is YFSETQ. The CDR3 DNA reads TGCGCCAGCAGCGGATGGGGGACCCTCCGAGACAGAAATGGCTACACCTTC. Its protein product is CASSGWGTLRDRNGYTF.

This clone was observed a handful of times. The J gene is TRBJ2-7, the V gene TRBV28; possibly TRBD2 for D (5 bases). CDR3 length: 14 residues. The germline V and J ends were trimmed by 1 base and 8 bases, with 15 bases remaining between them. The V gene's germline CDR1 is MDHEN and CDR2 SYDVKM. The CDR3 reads CASSLSNRGYKQYF. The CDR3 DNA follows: TGTGCCAGCAGTTTATCGAACAGAGGGTACAAGCAGTACTTC.

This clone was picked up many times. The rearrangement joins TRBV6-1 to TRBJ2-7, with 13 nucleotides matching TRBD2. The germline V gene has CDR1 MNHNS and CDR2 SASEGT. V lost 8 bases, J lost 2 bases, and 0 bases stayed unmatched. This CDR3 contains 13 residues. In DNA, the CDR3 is TGTGCCAGCGGGACTAGCGGGACCTACGAGCAGTACTTC. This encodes CASGTSGTYEQYF.

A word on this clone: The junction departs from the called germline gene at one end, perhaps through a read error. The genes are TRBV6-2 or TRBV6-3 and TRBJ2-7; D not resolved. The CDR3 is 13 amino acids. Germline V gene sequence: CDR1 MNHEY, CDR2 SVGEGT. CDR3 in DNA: TGTGCCAGCATTTACGTTAGGTGTGGCGAGCAGTACTTC. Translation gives CASIYVRCGEQYF.

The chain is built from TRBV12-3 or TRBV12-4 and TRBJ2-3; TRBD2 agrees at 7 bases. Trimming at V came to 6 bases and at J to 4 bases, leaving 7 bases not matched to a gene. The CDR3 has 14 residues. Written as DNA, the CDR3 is TGTGCCAGCAGCGCGGGGGACCCGCCAGATACGCAGTATTTT. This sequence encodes CASSAGDPPDTQYF.

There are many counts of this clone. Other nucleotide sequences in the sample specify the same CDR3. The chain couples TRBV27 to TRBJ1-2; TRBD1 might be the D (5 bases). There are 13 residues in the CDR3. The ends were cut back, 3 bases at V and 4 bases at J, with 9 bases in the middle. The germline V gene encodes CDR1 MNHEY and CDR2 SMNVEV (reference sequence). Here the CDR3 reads CASSFNGGYGYTF. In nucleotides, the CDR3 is TGTGCCAGCAGTTTCAACGGGGGCTATGGCTACACCTTC.

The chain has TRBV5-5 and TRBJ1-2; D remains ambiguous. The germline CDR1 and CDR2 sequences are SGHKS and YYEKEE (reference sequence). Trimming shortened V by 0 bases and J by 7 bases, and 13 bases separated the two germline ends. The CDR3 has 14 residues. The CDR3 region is CASSLEIGWGGYTF. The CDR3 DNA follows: TGTGCCAGCAGCTTGGAAATCGGGTGGGGTGGCTACACCTTC. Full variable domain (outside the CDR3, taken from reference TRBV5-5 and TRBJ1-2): DAGVTQSPTHLIKTRGQQVTLRCSPISGHKSVSWYQQVLGQGPQFIFQYYEKEERGRGNFPDRFSARQFPNYSSELNVNALLLGDSALYLCASSLEIGWGGYTFGSGTRLTVV.

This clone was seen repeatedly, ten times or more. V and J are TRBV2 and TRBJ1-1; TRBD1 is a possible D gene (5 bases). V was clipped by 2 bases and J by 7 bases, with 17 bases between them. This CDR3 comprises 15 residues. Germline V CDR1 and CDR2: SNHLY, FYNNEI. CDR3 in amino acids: CASSETLAGAVEAFF. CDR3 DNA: TGTGCCAGCAGTGAAACGCTCGCTGGGGCTGTTGAAGCTTTCTTT.

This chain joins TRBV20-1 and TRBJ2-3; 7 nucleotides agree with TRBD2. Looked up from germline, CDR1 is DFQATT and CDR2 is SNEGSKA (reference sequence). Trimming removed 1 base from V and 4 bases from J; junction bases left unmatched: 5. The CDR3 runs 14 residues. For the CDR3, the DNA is TGCAGTGCTAGAGTTGGGGAGGGGCCAGATACGCAGTATTTT. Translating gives CSARVGEGPDTQYF.

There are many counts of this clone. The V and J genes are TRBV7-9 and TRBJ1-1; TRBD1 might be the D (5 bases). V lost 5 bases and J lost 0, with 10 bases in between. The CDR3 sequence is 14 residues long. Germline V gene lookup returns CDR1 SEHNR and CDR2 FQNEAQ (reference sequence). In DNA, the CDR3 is TGTGCCAGCAGCCTCAGGGATGTGAACACTGAAGCTTTCTTT. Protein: CASSLRDVNTEAFF.

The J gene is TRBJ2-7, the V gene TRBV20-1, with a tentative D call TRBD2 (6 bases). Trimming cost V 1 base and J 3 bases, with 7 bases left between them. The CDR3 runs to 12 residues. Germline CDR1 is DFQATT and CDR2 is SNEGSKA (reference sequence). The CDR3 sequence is CSARGGIYEQYF. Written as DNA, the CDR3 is TGCAGTGCTAGAGGCGGGATCTACGAGCAGTACTTC.

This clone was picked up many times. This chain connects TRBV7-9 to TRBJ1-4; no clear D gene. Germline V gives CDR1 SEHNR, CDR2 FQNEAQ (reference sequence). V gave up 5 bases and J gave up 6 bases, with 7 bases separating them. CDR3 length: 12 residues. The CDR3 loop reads CASSQIDEKLFF. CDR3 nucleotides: TGTGCCAGCAGCCAAATCGATGAAAAACTGTTTTTT.